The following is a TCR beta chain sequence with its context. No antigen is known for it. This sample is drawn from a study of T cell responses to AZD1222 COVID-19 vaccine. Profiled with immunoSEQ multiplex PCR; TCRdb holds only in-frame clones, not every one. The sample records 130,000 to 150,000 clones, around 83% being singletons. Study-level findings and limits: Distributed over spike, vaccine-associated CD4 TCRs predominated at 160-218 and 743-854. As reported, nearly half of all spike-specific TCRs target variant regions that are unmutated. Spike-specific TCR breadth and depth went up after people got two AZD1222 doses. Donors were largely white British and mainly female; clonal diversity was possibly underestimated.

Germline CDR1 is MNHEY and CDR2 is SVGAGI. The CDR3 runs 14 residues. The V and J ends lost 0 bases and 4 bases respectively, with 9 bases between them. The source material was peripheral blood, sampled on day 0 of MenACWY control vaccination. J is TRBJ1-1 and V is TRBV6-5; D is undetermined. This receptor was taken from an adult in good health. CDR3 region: CASSYSGSGTEAFF. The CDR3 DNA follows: TGTGCCAGCAGTTACTCGGGGTCGGGCACTGAAGCTTTCTTT.